Sequencing of this TCR beta chain was carried out in a study of spatial heterogeneity in lung cancer. The wider study: Approximately 70 TRACERx patients with early, untreated non-small cell lung cancer donated samples. Among detected sequences, beta-chain ones consistently exceeded alpha-chain ones in number. General observations from the study: Expanded tumor TCRs that were ubiquitous appeared in blood more at resection than follow-up.

A unique molecular identifier was attached to every TCR cDNA molecule. TCRdb used MiXCR to reprocess the 5' RACE reads, holding one entry per CDR3 protein. The table lists about 120,000 distinct CDR3 sequences, 12% of them singletons. Regarding time point: blood at routine non-recurrence follow-up after resection. The input material, whole RNA from tumor, nontumor lung or frozen PBMC, was sequenced unsorted. This clonotype was seen only a few times. Its specificity is not known. The V end lost 5 bases, the J end lost 7 bases, and 14 bases lay between the germline ends. From germline, CDR1 is SGHTA and CDR2 FQGNSA. The CDR3 totals 14 residues.

This material consisted of PBMCs, taken at follow-up. The receptor's source is a male donor with early-stage non-small cell lung cancer. The V and J genes are TRBV7-2 and TRBJ2-2; TRBD1 is a possible D gene (5 bases). CDR3 protein: CASSQRGRIGELFF. CDR3 sequence (DNA): TGTGCCAGCAGCCAAAGGGGTCGGATCGGGGAGCTGTTTTTT.